This T cell receptor (beta chain) was obtained from a study of breast tumors, draining lymph nodes, adjacent tissues. Per germline, CDR1 SGHDT and CDR2 YYEEEE. The CDR3 loop spans 14 amino acids. Using its own MiXCR run on the multiplex PCR reads, TCRdb lists one record per CDR3 protein. This table has fewer than 250,000 distinct CDR3 sequences, roughly 32% appearing once. Many counts were recorded for this clonotype. One end of the junction does not line up with germline, which may come from a read error. Axillary draining lymph nodes of breast cancer patients supplied the node samples. The sequencing sample was made of axillary lymph node tissue. The sequence was collected from a female donor with breast cancer. Some clones in this sample may be carry-over from other donors' samples. The rearrangement uses TRBV5-6 and TRBJ2-5; D not certain. The CDR3 reads CASSLVTAQETQCF. The CDR3 coding sequence is TGTGCCAGCAGCTTGGTTACTGCCCAAGAGACCCAGTGCTTC.